This is a list of T cell receptor beta chains from one sample in a study of T cell changes during pregnancy in multiple sclerosis. Using immunoSEQ multiplex PCR, the repertoire was profiled, and TCRdb retains in-frame clones only, with some absent. This table holds approximately 120,000 clones, 95% to 98% found once. The source was peripheral blood, collected after pregnancy. The receptor set was obtained from a female donor with multiple sclerosis, enrolled in a pregnancy study. Each CDR3 is given with its conserved first and last residue. D genes are given only for firm matches. Rows give clone size only sometimes, using once, few, many, or a class for an expanded clone.

TRBJ1-4 | TRBV28 | . | . | TGTGCCAGCAGCTCCAGGGCCATTAATGAAAAACTGTTTTTT | CASSSRAINEKLFF
TRBJ2-1 | TRBV9 | . | . | TGTGCCAGCAGCGTTAGCGGCAACGTAAACAATGAGCAGTTCTTC | CASSVSGNVNNEQFF
TRBJ1-4 | TRBV11-2 | . | TRBD1 | TGTGCCAGCAGCTTAGCGCCACTGGACAGGGGTGAAAAACTGTTTTTT | CASSLAPLDRGEKLFF
TRBJ1-2 | TRBV28 | . | TRBD1 | TGTGCCAGCAGTTTTGAGACAGGGGCGGGCTATGGCTACACCTTC | CASSFETGAGYGYTF
TRBJ2-7 | TRBV5-1 | . | . | TGCGCCAGCAGCTTACCCCCTCCGGGACTCCTCAACTACGAGCAGTACTTC | CASSLPPPGLLNYEQYF
TRBJ2-2 | TRBV5-4 | . | . | TGTGCCAGCAGCTTCTATACTCCGAACACCGGGGAGCTGTTTTTT | CASSFYTPNTGELFF
TRBJ1-2 | TRBV19 | . | . | TGTGCCAGTATTCGAGGGGTCAGCGGGAACTATGGCTACACCTTC | CASIRGVSGNYGYTF
TRBJ2-7 | TRBV11-3 | . | . | TGTGCCAGCAGCTTCCCGTTGGCGGGTCTCGAGCAGTACTTC | CASSFPLAGLEQYF
TRBJ1-2 | TRBV7-9 | . | . | TGTGCCAGCAGCTTATTGCAGTATGGCTACACCTTC | CASSLLQYGYTF
TRBJ2-1 | TRBV9 | . | . | TGTGCCAGCAGCGTAGCCCTTAACTACAATGAGCAGTTCTTC | CASSVALNYNEQFF
TRBJ2-5 | TRBV19 | . | . | TGTGCCAGCTCAACAACGAGGGGGGAGACCCAGTACTTC | CASSTTRGETQYF
TRBJ1-2 | TRBV29-1 | . | TRBD1 | TGCAGCGTTTTCTCCGGGGACAGGGGTTTTTATGGCTACACCTTC | CSVFSGDRGFYGYTF
TRBJ1-2 | TRBV6-1 | . | . | TGTGCCAGCAGTCGCAGACAGAACCCCTATGGCTACACCTTC | CASSRRQNPYGYTF
TRBJ2-1 | TRBV4-2 | . | . | TGTGCCAGCAGCCAAGGTCAAACAGGGCGCTACAATGAGCAGTTCTTC | CASSQGQTGRYNEQFF
TRBJ2-1 | TRBV19 | . | . | TGTGCCAGTAGTATAGTCCCCCCAGGTTCAGGTGAGCAGTTCTTC | CASSIVPPGSGEQFF
TRBJ2-5 | TRBV21-1 | . | . | TGTGCCAGCAGCCTGACAGGGCAAGCGGGAGGGCCGACGGAGACCCAGTACTTC | CASSLTGQAGGPTETQYF
TRBJ2-4 | TRBV6-5 | . | . | TGTGCCAGCAGTTCAACTGCGAACATTCAGTACTTC | CASSSTANIQYF
TRBJ2-7 | TRBV7-2 | once | . | TGTGCCAGCAGCTTAGGGGGAACTAGTTTGCAGTACTTC | CASSLGGTSLQYF
TRBJ2-7 | TRBV28 | . | . | TGTGCCAGCAGTTCACAGGTAAACGAGCAGTACTTC | CASSSQVNEQYF
TRBJ2-2 | TRBV5-1 | . | . | TGCGCCAGCAGCCCACTAGTGGGCGCGGGCGGGGAGCTGTTTTTT | CASSPLVGAGGELFF
TRBJ2-1 | TRBV5-5 | . | TRBD2 | TGTGCCAGCAGCTTGACCCCCGTAGCGGGTGTTGGGAATGAGCAGTTCTTC | CASSLTPVAGVGNEQFF
TRBJ2-1 | TRBV5-1 | . | TRBD2 | TGCGCCAGCAGCTACGGGACTAGCGGGAGTGGTTACAATGAGCAGTTCTTC | CASSYGTSGSGYNEQFF
TRBJ2-7 | TRBV19 | . | TRBD2 | TGTGCCAGTAGCCGACGACTAGCGGGAGCGTCCTACGAGCAGTACTTC | CASSRRLAGASYEQYF
TRBJ2-7 | TRBV27 | . | TRBD1 | TGTGCCAGCAGTTTATCCGGACAGGGGGTTGGCTACGAGCAGTACTTC | CASSLSGQGVGYEQYF
TRBJ2-7 | TRBV7-2 | . | . | TGTGCCAGCAGCTTAGGGTCCGGGAGCTTCTACGAGCAGTACTTC | CASSLGSGSFYEQYF
TRBJ2-3 | TRBV4-3 | . | TRBD1 | TGCGCCAGCAGCCAAGATCGGGACAGGGAACCCACTAGCACAGATACGCAGTATTTT | CASSQDRDREPTSTDTQYF
TRBJ2-5 | TRBV6-6 | . | TRBD2 | TGTGCCAGCAGTGGACTAGCGGGAGCTCGGGAGACCCAGTACTTC | CASSGLAGARETQYF
TRBJ2-7 | TRBV5-3 | . | . | TGTGCCAGAAGCTTGAAATACGAGGGTACGGGCTACGAGCAGTACTTC | CARSLKYEGTGYEQYF
TRBJ2-7 | TRBV9 | once | TRBD1 | TGTGCCAGCAGCGTAGACCAGGGGGTGGGGGAGCAGTACTTC | CASSVDQGVGEQYF
TRBJ1-3 | TRBV10-1 | . | . | TGCGCCAGCAGTGGGGGGGAGGGGCGCTCTGGAAACACCATATATTTT | CASSGGEGRSGNTIYF
TRBJ2-7 | TRBV4-3 | once | . | TGCGCCAGCAGCCCCTCGTGGCAGGCCCCCTACGAGCAGTACTTC | CASSPSWQAPYEQYF
TRBJ2-1 | TRBV28 | . | TRBD1 | TGTGCCAGCAGTTCCTACCGGGACAGGGTCAATGAGCAGTTCTTC | CASSSYRDRVNEQFF